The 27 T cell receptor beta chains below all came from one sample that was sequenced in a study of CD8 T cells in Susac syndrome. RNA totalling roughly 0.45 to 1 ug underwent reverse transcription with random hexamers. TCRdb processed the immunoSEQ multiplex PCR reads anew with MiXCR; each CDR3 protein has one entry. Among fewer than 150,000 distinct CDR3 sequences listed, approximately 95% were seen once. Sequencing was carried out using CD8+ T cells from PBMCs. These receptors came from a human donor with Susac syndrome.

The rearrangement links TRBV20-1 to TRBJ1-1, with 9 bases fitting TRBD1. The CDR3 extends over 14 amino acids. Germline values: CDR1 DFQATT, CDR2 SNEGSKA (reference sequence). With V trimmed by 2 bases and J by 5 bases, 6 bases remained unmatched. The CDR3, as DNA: TGCAGTGCTAGAAGTGCGACAGGGGGAACTGAAGCTTTCTTT. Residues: CSARSATGGTEAFF.

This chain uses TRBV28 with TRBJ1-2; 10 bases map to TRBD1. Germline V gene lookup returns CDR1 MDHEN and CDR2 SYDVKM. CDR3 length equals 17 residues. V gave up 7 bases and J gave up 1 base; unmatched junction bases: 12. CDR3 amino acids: CASTDRLGTGDNYGYTF. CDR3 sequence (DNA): TGTGCCAGCACCGACCGACTAGGGACAGGGGATAACTATGGCTACACCTTC.

CDR3 DNA: TGTGCCAGCAGCGACCCAGGGGCTGGGGCCAACGTCCTGACTTTC. Amino acid sequence: CASSDPGAGANVLTF. The chain joins TRBV7-3 to TRBJ2-6; D may be TRBD1 (6 bases). V lost 5 bases and J 2 bases, leaving 10 bases between the germline ends. CDR1 is SGHTA, CDR2 FQGTGA, per germline. This CDR3 is built from 15 residues.

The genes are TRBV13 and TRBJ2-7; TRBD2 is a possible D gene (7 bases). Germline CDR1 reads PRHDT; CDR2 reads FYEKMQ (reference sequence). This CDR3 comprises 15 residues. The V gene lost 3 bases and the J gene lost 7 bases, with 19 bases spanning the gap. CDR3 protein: CASSLEGGLTREQYF. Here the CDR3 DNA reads TGTGCCAGCAGCTTGGAGGGGGGACTAACGAGGGAGCAGTACTTC.

The CDR3 DNA follows: TGTGCCAGCAGAGGACCTGGACTAGCGGGAGCCGAGCAGTACTTC. The encoded protein is CASRGPGLAGAEQYF. The V call is TRBV28, the J call TRBJ2-7; TRBD2 agrees at 13 bases. The CDR3 runs 15 residues. The V and J ends lost 6 bases and 6 bases, in that order; junction bases with no gene match: 8. CDR1 is MDHEN, CDR2 SYDVKM, per germline.

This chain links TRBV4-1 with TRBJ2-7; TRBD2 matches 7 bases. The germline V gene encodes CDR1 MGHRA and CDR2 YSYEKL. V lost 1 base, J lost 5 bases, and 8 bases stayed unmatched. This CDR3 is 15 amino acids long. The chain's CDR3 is CASSQGWEGKDEQYF. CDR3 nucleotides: TGCGCCAGCAGCCAAGGTTGGGAGGGGAAGGACGAGCAGTACTTC.

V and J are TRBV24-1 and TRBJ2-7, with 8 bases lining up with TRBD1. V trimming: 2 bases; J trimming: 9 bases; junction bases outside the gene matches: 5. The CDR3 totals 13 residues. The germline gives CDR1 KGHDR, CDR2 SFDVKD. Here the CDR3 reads CATSDSITGGQYF. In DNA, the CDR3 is TGTGCCACCAGTGATTCTATTACAGGGGGGCAGTACTTC.

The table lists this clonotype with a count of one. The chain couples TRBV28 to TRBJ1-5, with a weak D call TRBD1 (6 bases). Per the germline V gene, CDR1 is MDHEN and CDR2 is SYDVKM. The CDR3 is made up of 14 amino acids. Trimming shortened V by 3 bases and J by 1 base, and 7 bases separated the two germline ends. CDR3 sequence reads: CASSFTGSNQPQHF. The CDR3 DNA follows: TGTGCCAGCAGTTTTACAGGGAGCAATCAGCCCCAGCATTTT.

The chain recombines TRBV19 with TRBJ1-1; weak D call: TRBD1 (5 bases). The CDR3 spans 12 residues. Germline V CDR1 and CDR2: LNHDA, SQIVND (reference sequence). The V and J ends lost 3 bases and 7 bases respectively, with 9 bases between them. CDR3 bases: TGTGCCAGTAGTATCTCAGGGTTTGAAGCTTTCTTT. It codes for CASSISGFEAFF. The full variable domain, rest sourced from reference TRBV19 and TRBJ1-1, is DGGITQSPKYLFRKEGQNVTLSCEQNLNHDAMYWYRQDPGQGLRLIYYSQIVNDFQKGDIAEGYSVSREKKESFPLTVTSAQKNPTAFYLCASSISGFEAFFGQGTRLTVV.

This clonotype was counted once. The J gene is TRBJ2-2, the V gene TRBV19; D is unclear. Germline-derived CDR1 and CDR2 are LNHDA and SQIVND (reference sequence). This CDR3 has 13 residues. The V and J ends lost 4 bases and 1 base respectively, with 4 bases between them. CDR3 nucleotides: TGTGCCAGTAGTACGGGGAACACCGGGGAGCTGTTTTTT. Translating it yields CASSTGNTGELFF.

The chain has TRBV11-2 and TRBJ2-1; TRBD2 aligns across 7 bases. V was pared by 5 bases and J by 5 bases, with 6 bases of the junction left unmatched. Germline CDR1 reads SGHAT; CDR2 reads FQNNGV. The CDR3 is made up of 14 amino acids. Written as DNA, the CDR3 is TGTGCCAGCAGCCCAACTCTAGCGGACAATGAGCAGTTCTTC. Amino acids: CASSPTLADNEQFF.

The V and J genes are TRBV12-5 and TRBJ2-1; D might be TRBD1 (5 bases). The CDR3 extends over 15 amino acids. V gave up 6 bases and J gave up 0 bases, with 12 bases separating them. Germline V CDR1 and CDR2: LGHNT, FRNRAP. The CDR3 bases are TGTGCTAGTGGCCAGGGATTCGGCTCCTACAATGAGCAGTTCTTC. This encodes CASGQGFGSYNEQFF.

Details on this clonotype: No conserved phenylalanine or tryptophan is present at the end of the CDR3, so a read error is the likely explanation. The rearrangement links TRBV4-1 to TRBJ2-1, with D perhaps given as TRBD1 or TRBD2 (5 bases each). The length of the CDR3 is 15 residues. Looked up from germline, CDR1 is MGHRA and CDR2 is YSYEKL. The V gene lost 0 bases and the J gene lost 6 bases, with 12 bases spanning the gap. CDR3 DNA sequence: TGCGCCAGCAGCCAAGAGCCCGGGACGGTCAATGAGCAGTTCCTC. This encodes CASSQEPGTVNEQFL.

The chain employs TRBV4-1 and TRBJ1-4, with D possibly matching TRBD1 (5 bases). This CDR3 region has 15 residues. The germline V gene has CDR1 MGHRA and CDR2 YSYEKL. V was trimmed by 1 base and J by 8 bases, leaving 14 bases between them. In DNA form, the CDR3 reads TGCGCCAGCAGCCAAGTAACAGGTTGGGGAGAAAAACTGTTTTTT. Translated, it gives CASSQVTGWGEKLFF.

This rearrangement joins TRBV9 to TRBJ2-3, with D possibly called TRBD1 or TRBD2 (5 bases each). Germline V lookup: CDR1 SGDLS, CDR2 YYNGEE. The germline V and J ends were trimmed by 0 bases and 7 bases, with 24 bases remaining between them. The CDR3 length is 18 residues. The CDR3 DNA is TGTGCCAGCAGCGTAGTCCGGCGGGTTTGGGGCCCACGAAATACGCAGTATTTT. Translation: CASSVVRRVWGPRNTQYF.

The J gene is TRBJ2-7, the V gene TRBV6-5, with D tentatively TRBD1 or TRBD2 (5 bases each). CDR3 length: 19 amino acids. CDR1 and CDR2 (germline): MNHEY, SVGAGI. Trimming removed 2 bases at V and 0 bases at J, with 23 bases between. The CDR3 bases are TGTGCCAGCAGTTACCTAATACCCCGGGACGACGAGGGCTCCTACGAGCAGTACTTC. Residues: CASSYLIPRDDEGSYEQYF.

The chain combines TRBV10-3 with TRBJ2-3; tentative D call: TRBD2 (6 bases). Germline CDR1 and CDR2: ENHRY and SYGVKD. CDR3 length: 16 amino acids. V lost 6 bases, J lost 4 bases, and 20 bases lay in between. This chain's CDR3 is CAIRPLGGMDSDTQYF. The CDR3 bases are TGTGCCATCAGGCCCCTAGGAGGGATGGATTCAGATACGCAGTATTTT.

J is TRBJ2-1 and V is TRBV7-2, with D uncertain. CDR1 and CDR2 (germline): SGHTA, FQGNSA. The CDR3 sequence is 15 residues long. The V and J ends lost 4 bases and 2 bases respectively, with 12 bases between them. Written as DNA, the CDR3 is TGTGCCAGCAGCTCCTCTGACCGTCCCTACAATGAGCAGTTCTTC. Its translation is CASSSSDRPYNEQFF. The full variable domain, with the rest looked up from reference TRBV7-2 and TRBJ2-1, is GAGVSQSPSNKVTEKGKDVELRCDPISGHTALYWYRQSLGQGLEFLIYFQGNSAPDKSGLPSDRFSAERTGGSVSTLTIQRTQQEDSAVYLCASSSSDRPYNEQFFGPGTRLTVL.

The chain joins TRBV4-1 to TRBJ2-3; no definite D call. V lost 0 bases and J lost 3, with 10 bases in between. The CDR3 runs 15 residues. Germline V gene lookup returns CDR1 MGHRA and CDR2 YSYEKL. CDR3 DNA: TGCGCCAGCAGCCAAGAGGGGTTGGGGACAGATACGCAGTATTTT. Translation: CASSQEGLGTDTQYF.

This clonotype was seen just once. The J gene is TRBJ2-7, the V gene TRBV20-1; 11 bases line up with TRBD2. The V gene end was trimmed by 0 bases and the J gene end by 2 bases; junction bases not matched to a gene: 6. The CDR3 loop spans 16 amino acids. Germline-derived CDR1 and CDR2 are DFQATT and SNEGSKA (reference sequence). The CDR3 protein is CSARELAGAGTYEQYF. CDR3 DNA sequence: TGCAGTGCTAGAGAACTAGCGGGAGCCGGAACCTACGAGCAGTACTTC.

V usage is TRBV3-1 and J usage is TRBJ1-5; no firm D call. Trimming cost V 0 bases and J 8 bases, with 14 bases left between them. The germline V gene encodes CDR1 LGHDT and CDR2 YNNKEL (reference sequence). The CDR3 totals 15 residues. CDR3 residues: CASSQDPNPGEPQHF. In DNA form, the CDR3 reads TGTGCCAGCAGCCAAGATCCCAACCCTGGGGAGCCCCAGCATTTT.

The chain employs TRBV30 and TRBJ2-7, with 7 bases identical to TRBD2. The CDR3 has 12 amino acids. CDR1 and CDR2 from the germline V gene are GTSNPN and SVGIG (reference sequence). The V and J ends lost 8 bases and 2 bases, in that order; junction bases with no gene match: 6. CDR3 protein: CAALAGAYEQYF. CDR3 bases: TGTGCCGCCCTCGCGGGGGCCTACGAGCAGTACTTC.

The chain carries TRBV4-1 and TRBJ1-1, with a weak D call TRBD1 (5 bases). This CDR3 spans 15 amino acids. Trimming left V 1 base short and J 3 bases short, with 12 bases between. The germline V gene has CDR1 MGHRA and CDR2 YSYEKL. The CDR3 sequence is CASSQGGSLDTEAFF. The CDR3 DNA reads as TGCGCCAGCAGCCAAGGGGGGTCTTTGGACACTGAAGCTTTCTTT.

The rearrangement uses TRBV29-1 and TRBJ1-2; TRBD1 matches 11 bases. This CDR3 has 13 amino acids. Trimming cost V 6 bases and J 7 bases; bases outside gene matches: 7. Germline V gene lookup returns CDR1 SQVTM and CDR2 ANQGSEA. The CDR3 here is CSVPGTGGLGYTF. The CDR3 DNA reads TGCAGCGTGCCCGGGACAGGGGGTCTTGGCTACACCTTC. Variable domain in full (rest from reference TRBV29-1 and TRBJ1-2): SAVISQKPSRDICQRGTSLTIQCQVDSQVTMMFWYRQQPGQSLTLIATANQGSEATYESGFVIDKFPISRPNLTFSTLTVSNMSPEDSSIYLCSVPGTGGLGYTFGSGTRLTVV.

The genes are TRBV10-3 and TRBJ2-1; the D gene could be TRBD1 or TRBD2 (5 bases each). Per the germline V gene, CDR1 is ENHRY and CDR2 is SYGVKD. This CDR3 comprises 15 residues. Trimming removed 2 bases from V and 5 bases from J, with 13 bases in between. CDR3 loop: CAISEIIRGDNEQFF. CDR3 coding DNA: TGTGCCATCAGTGAGATAATAAGGGGAGACAATGAGCAGTTCTTC.

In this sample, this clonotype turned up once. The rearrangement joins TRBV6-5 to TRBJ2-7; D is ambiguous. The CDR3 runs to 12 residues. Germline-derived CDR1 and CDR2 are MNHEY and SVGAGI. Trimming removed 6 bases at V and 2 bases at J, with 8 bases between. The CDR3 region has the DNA TGTGCCAGCAGGGACGAAACCTACGAGCAGTACTTC. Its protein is CASRDETYEQYF.

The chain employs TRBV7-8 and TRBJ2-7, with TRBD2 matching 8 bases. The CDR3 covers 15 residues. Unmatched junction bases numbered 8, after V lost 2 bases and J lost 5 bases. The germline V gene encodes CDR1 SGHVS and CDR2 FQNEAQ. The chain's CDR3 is CASSLMVAGYNEQYF. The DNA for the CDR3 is TGTGCCAGCAGCTTAATGGTAGCGGGGTATAACGAGCAGTACTTC. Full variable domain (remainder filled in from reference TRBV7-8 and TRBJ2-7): GAGVSQSPRYKVAKRGQDVALRCDPISGHVSLFWYQQALGQGPEFLTYFQNEAQLDKSGLPSDRFFAERPEGSVSTLKIQRTQQEDSAVYLCASSLMVAGYNEQYFGPGTRLTVT.